The next 8 T cell receptor beta chains were all read from a single sample in a study of T cells in Graves' hyperthyroidism and ophthalmopathy. TCR beta CDR3 region amplification was performed from RNA transcripts. TCR CDR3 underwent first-round RT-PCR with the HTBI primer set. Each CDR3 protein is one row after TCRdb ran MiXCR on the multiplex PCR reads. The sample includes approximately 500,000 distinct CDR3 sequences, more than 45% seen only once; the top ten take about 8%. The sequenced sample was peripheral blood or thyroid tissue (not recorded which). The receptor source for this set is a woman between 18 and 29 years old with Graves' hyperthyroidism.

This clonotype was detected many times. The rearrangement links TRBV20-1 to TRBJ2-7; the match to TRBD2 covers 10 bases. Germline loops: CDR1 DFQATT, CDR2 SNEGSKA (reference sequence). The CDR3 sequence is 16 residues long. After removal of 5 bases from V and 4 bases from J, the junction contained 14 bases not matched to a gene. CDR3 in amino acids: CSADSGLAGAGYEQYF. CDR3 nucleotides: TGCAGTGCTGACTCGGGGCTAGCGGGAGCCGGGTACGAGCAGTACTTC.

The chain joins TRBV7-3 to TRBJ1-1, with 8 bases matching TRBD1. The CDR3 has 15 amino acids. Germline V lookup: CDR1 SGHTA, CDR2 FQGTGA. J gave up 3 bases and V 3 bases, and 6 bases lay outside the gene matches. CDR3 loop: CASSLSGGADTEAFF. The CDR3 DNA sequence: TGTGCCAGCAGCTTGTCAGGGGGCGCGGACACTGAAGCTTTCTTT.

The sample holds many counts of this clonotype. This CDR3 is CATSDNGFQETQYF. In nucleotides, the CDR3 is TGTGCCACCAGTGATAATGGGTTCCAAGAGACCCAGTACTTC. The V and J genes are TRBV24-1 and TRBJ2-5; D not resolved. The germline V gene has CDR1 KGHDR and CDR2 SFDVKD. CDR3 length: 14 amino acids. Deletions cut 3 bases from V and 1 base from J, with 8 bases between.

As concerns this clonotype: Given a much more abundant clone one base away, this may be a read error. The CDR3 DNA is TGTGCCAGCAGTTCGACCGTAGGCGAGCAGTACTTC. Translation: CASSSTVGEQYF. The chain is built from TRBV12-3 or TRBV12-4 and TRBJ2-7; D is uncertain. The V gene lost 4 bases and the J gene lost 6 bases, with 10 bases spanning the gap. CDR3 length equals 12 residues.

The chain has TRBV6-6 and TRBJ1-2; TRBD1 matches at 8 bases. Germline V gene lookup returns CDR1 MNHNY and CDR2 SVGAGI (reference sequence). Trimming cost V 2 bases and J 0 bases; bases outside gene matches: 8. This CDR3 contains 17 residues. CDR3 coding DNA: TGTGCCAGCAGTTACGGTCACAGGGGGGATTCTAACTATGGCTACACCTTC. Encoded protein: CASSYGHRGDSNYGYTF.

This clonotype was seen at least ten times. This chain connects TRBV7-2 to TRBJ2-7, with 13 bases that match TRBD2. The length of the CDR3 is 19 residues. Germline CDR1 reads SGHTA; CDR2 reads FQGNSA. The V gene end was trimmed by 0 bases and the J gene end by 5 bases; junction bases not matched to a gene: 13. CDR3 in DNA: TGTGCCAGCAGCTTAGCTGGACTAGCGGGAGTTTATCTTGGGCACGAGCAGTACTTC. This codes for CASSLAGLAGVYLGHEQYF.

This clonotype appeared a few times. A read error may account for a junction end that differs from germline. The CDR3 DNA follows: TGTGCCAGCAGTCCCGGAAATCGGCCCCAGCATTTT. Translation: CASSPGNRPQHF. This chain connects TRBV28 to TRBJ1-5; no reliable D call. The germline V gene encodes CDR1 MDHEN and CDR2 SYDVKM. This CDR3 has 12 residues.

This clonotype was detected ten times or more. The chain links TRBV6-1 to TRBJ1-1, with D unresolved. There are 12 residues in the CDR3. Trimming took 7 bases from V and 7 from J, leaving 13 bases between them. The germline gives CDR1 MNHNS, CDR2 SASEGT. The CDR3 nucleotides are TGTGCCAGCACTCCCTCGAGAATTGAAGCTTTCTTT. Protein product: CASTPSRIEAFF.